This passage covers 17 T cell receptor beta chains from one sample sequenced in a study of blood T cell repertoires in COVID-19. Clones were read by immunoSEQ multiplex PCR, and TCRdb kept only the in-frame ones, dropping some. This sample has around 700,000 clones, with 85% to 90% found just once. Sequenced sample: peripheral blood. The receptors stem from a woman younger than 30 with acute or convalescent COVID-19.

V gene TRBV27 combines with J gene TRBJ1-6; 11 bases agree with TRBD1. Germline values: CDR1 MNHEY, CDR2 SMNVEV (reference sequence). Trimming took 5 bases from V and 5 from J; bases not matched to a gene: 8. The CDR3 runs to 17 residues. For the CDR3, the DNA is TGTGCCAGCAGTCCCCGGACAGGGGGCCTGAATAATTCACCCCTCCACTTT. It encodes CASSPRTGGLNNSPLHF.

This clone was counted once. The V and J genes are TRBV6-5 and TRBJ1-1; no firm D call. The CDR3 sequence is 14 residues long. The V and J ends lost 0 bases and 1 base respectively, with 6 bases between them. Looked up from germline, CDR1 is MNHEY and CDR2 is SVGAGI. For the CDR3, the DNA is TGTGCCAGCAGTTACTCAATGCGGAACACTGAAGCTTTCTTT. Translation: CASSYSMRNTEAFF.

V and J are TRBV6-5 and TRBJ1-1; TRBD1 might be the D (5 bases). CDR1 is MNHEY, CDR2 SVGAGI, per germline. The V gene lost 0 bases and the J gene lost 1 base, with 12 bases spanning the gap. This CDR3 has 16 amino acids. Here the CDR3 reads CASSYSTGARNTEAFF. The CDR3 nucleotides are TGTGCCAGCAGTTACTCGACTGGGGCCCGGAACACTGAAGCTTTCTTT.

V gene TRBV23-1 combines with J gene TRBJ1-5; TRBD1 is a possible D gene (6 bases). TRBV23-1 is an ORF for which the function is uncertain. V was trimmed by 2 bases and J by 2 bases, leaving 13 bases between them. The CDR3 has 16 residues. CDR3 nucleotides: TGCGCCAGCAGTCAAGACAGGAGAGCGGGCAATCAGCCCCAGCATTTT. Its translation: CASSQDRRAGNQPQHF.

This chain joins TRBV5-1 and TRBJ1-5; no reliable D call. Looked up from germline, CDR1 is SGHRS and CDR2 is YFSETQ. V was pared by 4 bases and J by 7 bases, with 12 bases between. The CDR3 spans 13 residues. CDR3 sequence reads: CASSLEVGQPQHF. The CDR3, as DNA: TGCGCCAGCAGCCTGGAAGTGGGCCAGCCCCAGCATTTT.

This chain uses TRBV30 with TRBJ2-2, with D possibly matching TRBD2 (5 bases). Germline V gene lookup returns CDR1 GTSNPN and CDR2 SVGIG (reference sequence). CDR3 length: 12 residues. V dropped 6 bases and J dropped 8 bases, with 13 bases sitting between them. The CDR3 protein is CACQDFTGELFF. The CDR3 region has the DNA TGTGCCTGCCAGGACTTTACGGGGGAGCTGTTTTTT.

CDR3 protein: CASSEARQQIYEQYF. DNA for the CDR3: TGTGCCAGCAGTGAAGCAAGACAGCAAATTTACGAGCAGTACTTC. The rearrangement joins TRBV2 to TRBJ2-7; a weak D match, TRBD1 (5 bases). The CDR3 consists of 15 residues. From germline, CDR1 is SNHLY and CDR2 FYNNEI. V lost 0 bases to trimming and J lost 4 bases, with 13 bases between them.

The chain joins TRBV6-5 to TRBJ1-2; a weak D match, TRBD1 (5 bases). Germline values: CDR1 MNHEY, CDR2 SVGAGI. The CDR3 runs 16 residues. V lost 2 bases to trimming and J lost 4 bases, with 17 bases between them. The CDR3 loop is CASSYGGRGRGYGYTF. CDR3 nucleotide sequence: TGTGCCAGCAGTTACGGGGGGAGGGGAAGGGGCTATGGCTACACCTTC.

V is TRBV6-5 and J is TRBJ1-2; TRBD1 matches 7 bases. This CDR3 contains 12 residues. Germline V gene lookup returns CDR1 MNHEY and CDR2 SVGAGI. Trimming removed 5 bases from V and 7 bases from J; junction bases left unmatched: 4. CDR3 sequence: CASSKGASGYTF. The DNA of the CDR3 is TGTGCCAGCAGTAAGGGGGCCAGTGGCTACACCTTC.

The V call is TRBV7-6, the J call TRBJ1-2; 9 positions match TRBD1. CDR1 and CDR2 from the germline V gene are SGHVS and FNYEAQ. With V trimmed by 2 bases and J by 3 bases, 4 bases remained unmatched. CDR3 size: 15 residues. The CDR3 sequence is CASSLMDRGDYGYTF. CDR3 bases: TGTGCCAGCAGCTTAATGGACAGGGGCGACTATGGCTACACCTTC.

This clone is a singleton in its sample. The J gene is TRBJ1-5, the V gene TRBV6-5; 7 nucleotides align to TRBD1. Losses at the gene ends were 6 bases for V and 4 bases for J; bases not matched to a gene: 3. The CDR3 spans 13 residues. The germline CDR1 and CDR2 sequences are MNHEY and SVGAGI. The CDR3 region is CASRDRQNQPQHF. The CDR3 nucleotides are TGTGCCAGCAGGGACAGGCAAAATCAGCCCCAGCATTTT.

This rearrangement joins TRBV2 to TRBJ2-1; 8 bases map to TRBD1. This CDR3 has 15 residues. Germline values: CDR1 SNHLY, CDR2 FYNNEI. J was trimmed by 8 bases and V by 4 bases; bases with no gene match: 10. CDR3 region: CASSGSDRVGDEQFF. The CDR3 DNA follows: TGTGCCAGCAGTGGCTCGGACAGGGTCGGGGATGAGCAGTTCTTC.

The CDR3 is CASLTTGREYGYTF. The CDR3 DNA reads TGTGCCAGCTTGACAACGGGGCGGGAATATGGCTACACCTTC. V is TRBV7-2 and J is TRBJ1-2; possibly TRBD1 for D (5 bases). V lost 8 bases and J 5 bases, leaving 18 bases between the germline ends. This CDR3 contains 14 residues. Germline assignment: CDR1 SGHTA and CDR2 FQGNSA.

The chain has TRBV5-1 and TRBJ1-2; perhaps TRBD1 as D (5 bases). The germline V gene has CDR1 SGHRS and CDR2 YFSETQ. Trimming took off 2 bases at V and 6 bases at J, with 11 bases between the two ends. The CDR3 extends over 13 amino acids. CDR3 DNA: TGCGCCAGCAGCTTAGCGGGGGAGGATGGCTACACCTTC. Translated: CASSLAGEDGYTF.

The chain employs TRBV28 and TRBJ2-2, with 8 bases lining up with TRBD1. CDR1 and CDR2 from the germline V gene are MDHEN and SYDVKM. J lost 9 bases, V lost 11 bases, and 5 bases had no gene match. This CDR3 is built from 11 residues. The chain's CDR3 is CAVTGGRELFF. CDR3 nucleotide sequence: TGTGCCGTCACAGGGGGTCGGGAGCTGTTTTTT.

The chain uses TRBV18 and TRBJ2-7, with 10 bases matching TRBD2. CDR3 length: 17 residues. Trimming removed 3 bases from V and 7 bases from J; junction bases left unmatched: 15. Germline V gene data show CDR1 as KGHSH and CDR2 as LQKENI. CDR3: CASSPVAGGILREEQYF. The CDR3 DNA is TGTGCCAGCTCACCTGTAGCGGGGGGCATCCTACGCGAGGAGCAGTACTTC.

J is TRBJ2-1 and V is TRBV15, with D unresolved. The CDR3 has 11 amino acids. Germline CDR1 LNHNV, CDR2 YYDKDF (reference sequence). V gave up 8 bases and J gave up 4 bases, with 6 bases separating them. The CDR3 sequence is CATLSYNEQFF. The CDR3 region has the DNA TGTGCCACCCTGAGTTACAATGAGCAGTTCTTC. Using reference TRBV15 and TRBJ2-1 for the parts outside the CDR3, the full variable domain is DAMVIQNPRYQVTQFGKPVTLSCSQTLNHNVMYWYQQKSSQAPKLLFHYYDKDFNNEADTPDNFQSRRPNTSFCFLDIRSPGLGDTAMYLCATLSYNEQFFGPGTRLTVL.